This T cell receptor (beta chain) was captured in a study of cytomegalovirus exposure and HLA in healthy donors. The protocol was immunoSEQ multiplex PCR, while the TCRdb copy is restricted to in-frame clones and leaves out a portion. The table has about 64,000 clones, roughly 95% seen once; the top ten hold about 6%. Sequenced input: PBMCs. The TCR comes from a woman in her late teens or twenties in good health and CMV-seropositive.

CDR3 nucleotide sequence: TGCGCCAGCAGCCAAGGTCTTGGAGACGGGGAGATGAGTGAGCAGTTCTTC. Translating it yields CASSQGLGDGEMSEQFF. This chain links TRBV4-3 with TRBJ2-1; tentatively, D is TRBD2 (5 bases). Trimming pared 1 base from V and 9 bases from J, leaving 22 bases between. The CDR3 length is 17 residues. Germline CDR1 LGHNA, CDR2 YSLEER.